This T cell receptor beta chain was documented in a study of blood T cell repertoires in COVID-19. Study background: Researchers got acute and convalescent COVID-19 samples from the United States, Italy and Spain.

In the original analysis: Estimation of nucleated cell counts was performed using reference gene primer amplification. The data were produced by immunoSEQ multiplex PCR, yet TCRdb's version contains in-frame clones alone and is incomplete. V and J calls and clone size are those listed in that table; D and trimming were worked out from the DNA. The sample lists around 300,000 clones, roughly 89% occurring once. Germline V gene lookup returns CDR1 WNHNN and CDR2 SYGVQD (reference sequence). The J segment lost 3 bases and the V segment lost 2 bases, leaving 6 bases of the junction unmatched. This CDR3 region has 16 residues. Cohorts were assigned according to the clinical history that participants reported. Cohort 3 recovery required two negative PCRs, clearance, or symptom resolution.

The V gene is TRBV10-1, the J gene TRBJ2-3, with 9 bases lining up with TRBD2. What was sequenced was PBMCs or T cells enriched from blood (not recorded which). This TCR was recovered from a woman in her fifties or sixties who had recovered from COVID-19. The chain's CDR3 is CASSERASGETDTQYF. In nucleotides, the CDR3 is TGCGCCAGCAGTGAGAGGGCTAGCGGGGAGACAGATACGCAGTATTTT.